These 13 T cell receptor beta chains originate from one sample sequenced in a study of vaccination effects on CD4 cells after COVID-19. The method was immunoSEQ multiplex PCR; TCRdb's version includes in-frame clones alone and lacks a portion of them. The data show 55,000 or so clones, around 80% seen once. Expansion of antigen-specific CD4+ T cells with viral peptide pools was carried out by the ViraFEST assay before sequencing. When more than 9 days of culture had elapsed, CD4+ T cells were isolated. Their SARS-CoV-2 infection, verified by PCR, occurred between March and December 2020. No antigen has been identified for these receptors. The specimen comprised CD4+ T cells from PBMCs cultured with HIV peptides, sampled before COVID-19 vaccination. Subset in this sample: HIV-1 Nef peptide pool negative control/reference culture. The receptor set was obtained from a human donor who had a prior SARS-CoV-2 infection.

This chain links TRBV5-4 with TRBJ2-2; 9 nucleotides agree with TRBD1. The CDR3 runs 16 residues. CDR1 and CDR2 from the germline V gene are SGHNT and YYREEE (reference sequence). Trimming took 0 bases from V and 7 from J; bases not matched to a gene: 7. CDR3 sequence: CASSLGRTGVGGELFF. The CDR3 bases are TGTGCCAGCAGCTTGGGTCGGACAGGGGTTGGCGGGGAGCTGTTTTTT.

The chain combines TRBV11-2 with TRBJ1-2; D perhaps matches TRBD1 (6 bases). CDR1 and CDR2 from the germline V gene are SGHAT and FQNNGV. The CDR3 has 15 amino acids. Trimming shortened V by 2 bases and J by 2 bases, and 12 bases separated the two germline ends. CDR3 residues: CASSLWKQGNYGYTF. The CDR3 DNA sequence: TGTGCCAGCAGCTTATGGAAACAGGGAAACTATGGCTACACCTTC.

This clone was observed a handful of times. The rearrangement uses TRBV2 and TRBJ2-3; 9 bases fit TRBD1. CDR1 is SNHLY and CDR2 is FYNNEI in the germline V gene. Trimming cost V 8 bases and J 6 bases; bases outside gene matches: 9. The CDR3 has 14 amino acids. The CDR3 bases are TGTGCCAGCTCTAAACAGGGGGCGACGGATACGCAGTATTTT. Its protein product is CASSKQGATDTQYF.

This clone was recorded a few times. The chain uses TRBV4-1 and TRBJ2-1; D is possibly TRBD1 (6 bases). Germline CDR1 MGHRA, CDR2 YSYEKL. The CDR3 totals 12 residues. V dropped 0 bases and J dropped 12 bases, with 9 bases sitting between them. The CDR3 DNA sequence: TGCGCCAGCAGCCAAGAGGGGACACGGCAGTTCTTC. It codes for CASSQEGTRQFF.

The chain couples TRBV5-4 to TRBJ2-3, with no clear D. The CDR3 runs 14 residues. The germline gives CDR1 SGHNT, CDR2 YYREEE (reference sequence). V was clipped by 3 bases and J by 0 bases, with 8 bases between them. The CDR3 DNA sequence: TGTGCCAGCAGCTCCCCACACAGCACAGATACGCAGTATTTT. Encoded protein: CASSSPHSTDTQYF.

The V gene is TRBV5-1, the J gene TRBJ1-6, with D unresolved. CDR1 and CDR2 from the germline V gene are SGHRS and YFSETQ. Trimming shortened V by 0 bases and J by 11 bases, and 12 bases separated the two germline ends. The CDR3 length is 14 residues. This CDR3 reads CASSLEGSRTPLHF. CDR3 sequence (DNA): TGCGCCAGCAGCTTGGAAGGTAGTAGGACACCCCTCCACTTT.

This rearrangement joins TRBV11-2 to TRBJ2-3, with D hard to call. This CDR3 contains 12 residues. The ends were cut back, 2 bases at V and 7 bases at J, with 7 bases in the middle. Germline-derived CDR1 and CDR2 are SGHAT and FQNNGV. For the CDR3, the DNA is TGTGCCAGCAGCTTATTTTTACATACGCAGTATTTT. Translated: CASSLFLHTQYF. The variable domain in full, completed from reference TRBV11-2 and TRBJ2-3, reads EAGVAQSPRYKIIEKRQSVAFWCNPISGHATLYWYQQILGQGPKLLIQFQNNGVVDDSQLPKDRFSAERLKGVDSTLKIQPAKLEDSAVYLCASSLFLHTQYFGPGTRLTVL.

CDR3 coding DNA: TGTGCCAGCAGTGGGGTTGGTAGCCACCGGGACACAGCCTACGAGCAGTACTTC. The encoded protein is CASSGVGSHRDTAYEQYF. The chain recombines TRBV25-1 with TRBJ2-7; D is possibly TRBD1 (6 bases). The CDR3 has 18 amino acids. The germline V and J ends were trimmed by 4 bases and 2 bases, with 24 bases remaining between them. Germline lookup yields CDR1 MGHDK and CDR2 SYGVNS.

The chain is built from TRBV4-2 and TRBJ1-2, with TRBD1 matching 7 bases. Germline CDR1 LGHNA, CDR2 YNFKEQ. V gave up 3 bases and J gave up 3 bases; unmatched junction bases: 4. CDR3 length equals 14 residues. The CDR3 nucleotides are TGTGCCAGCAGCCACCCCGGACAGGACTATGGCTACACCTTC. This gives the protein CASSHPGQDYGYTF.

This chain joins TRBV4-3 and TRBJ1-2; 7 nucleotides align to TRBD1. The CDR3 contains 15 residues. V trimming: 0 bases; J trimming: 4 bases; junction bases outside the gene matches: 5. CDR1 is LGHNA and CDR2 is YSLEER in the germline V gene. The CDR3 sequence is CASSQDRNRGYGYTF. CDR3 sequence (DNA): TGCGCCAGCAGCCAAGATCGCAACAGGGGCTATGGCTACACCTTC.

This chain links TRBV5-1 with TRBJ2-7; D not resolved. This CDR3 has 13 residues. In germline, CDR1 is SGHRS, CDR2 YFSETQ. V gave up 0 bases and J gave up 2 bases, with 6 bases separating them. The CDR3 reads CASSLGRTYEQYF. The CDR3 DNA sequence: TGCGCCAGCAGCTTGGGCCGGACCTACGAGCAGTACTTC.

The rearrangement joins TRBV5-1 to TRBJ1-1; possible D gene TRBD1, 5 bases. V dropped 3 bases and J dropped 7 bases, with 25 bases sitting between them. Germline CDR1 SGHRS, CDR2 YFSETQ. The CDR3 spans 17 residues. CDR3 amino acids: CASSSPRGHQGGGEAFF. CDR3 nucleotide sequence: TGCGCCAGCAGCTCCCCGCGAGGGCACCAGGGTGGAGGTGAAGCTTTCTTT. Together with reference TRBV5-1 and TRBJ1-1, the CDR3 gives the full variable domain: KAGVTQTPRYLIKTRGQQVTLSCSPISGHRSVSWYQQTPGQGLQFLFEYFSETQRNKGNFPGRFSGRQFSNSRSEMNVSTLELGDSALYLCASSSPRGHQGGGEAFFGQGTRLTVV.

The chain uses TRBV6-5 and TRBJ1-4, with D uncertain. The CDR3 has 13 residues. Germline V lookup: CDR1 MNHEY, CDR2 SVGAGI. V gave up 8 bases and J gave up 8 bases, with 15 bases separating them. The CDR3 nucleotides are TGTGCCAGCTTGGCTCCCAGCGGGGAAAAACTGTTTTTT. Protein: CASLAPSGEKLFF.